One sample yielded the 13 T cell receptor beta chains listed below, sequenced in a study of T cell responses to AZD1222 COVID-19 vaccine. Sequenced by immunoSEQ multiplex PCR; TCRdb stores in-frame clones only, minus some. The sample holds 150,000 to 200,000 clones, around nine tenths seen once. Sequencing was performed on peripheral blood, taken 28 days after the second AZD1222 dose. The receptors here all came from an adult who received the AZD1222 COVID-19 vaccine.

The chain combines TRBV6-2 or TRBV6-3 with TRBJ2-1, with TRBD2 matching 10 bases. The CDR3 covers 17 residues. The germline CDR1 and CDR2 sequences are MNHEY and SVGEGT. The ends lost 0 bases at V and 5 bases at J; junction bases unmatched: 7. CDR3 in DNA: TGTGCCAGCAGTTACTCCTTGGGACTAGCGAGTCACAATGAGCAGTTCTTC. It codes for CASSYSLGLASHNEQFF.

The chain combines TRBV28 with TRBJ1-1, with TRBD1 identical over 8 bases. Germline V gene lookup returns CDR1 MDHEN and CDR2 SYDVKM. The CDR3 length is 13 residues. Trimming at V came to 8 bases and at J to 1 base, leaving 3 bases not matched to a gene. In nucleotides, the CDR3 is TGTGCCAGCGTTGGACAGGGGAACACTGAAGCTTTCTTT. This translates into CASVGQGNTEAFF.

The chain links TRBV28 to TRBJ1-2, with D uncertain. Per the germline V gene, CDR1 is MDHEN and CDR2 is SYDVKM. Trimming removed 3 bases at V and 8 bases at J, with 16 bases between. CDR3 length: 14 amino acids. As DNA, the CDR3 is TGTGCCAGCAGTTTTAACGGGGTTAACGGCGGCTACACCTTC. It encodes CASSFNGVNGGYTF.

This chain links TRBV10-3 with TRBJ2-3; 7 bases map to TRBD2. The CDR3 is made up of 12 amino acids. Germline V lookup: CDR1 ENHRY, CDR2 SYGVKD. Trimming cost V 8 bases and J 2 bases; bases outside gene matches: 1. CDR3 in amino acids: CAIGGDTDTQYF. The CDR3 nucleotides read TGTGCCATCGGGGGGGACACAGATACGCAGTATTTT.

The V gene is TRBV6-5, the J gene TRBJ1-1, with 8 bases aligning to TRBD1. V lost 5 bases and J lost 8; bases outside the gene matches: 4. CDR1 is MNHEY and CDR2 is SVGAGI in the germline V gene. CDR3 size: 12 residues. The CDR3 DNA reads as TGTGCCAGCAGTAGGACAGGGCTAGAAGCTTTCTTT. Protein: CASSRTGLEAFF.

The gene calls are TRBV27 and TRBJ1-4; D gene ambiguous. The CDR3 loop spans 15 amino acids. V dropped 6 bases and J dropped 0 bases, with 11 bases sitting between them. In germline, CDR1 is MNHEY, CDR2 SMNVEV (reference sequence). Here the CDR3 reads CASRTTLATNEKLFF. The CDR3 DNA follows: TGTGCCAGCAGGACAACGCTAGCAACTAATGAAAAACTGTTTTTT.

The count of this clone is one. This rearrangement joins TRBV24-1 to TRBJ2-3, with D tentatively TRBD1 (6 bases). CDR3 length equals 13 residues. V dropped 4 bases and J dropped 6 bases, with 10 bases sitting between them. CDR1 and CDR2 (germline): KGHDR, SFDVKD. CDR3 in DNA: TGTGCCACCAGTGAAACAGGGAGTGATACGCAGTATTTT. Its protein is CATSETGSDTQYF.

The chain employs TRBV15 and TRBJ2-2; 12 nucleotides agree with TRBD2. This CDR3 is 17 amino acids long. Trimming took 0 bases from V and 4 from J; bases not matched to a gene: 3. Germline V gene data show CDR1 as LNHNV and CDR2 as YYDKDF (reference sequence). CDR3 sequence (DNA): TGTGCCACCAGCAGAGAACTAGCGGGGGGCGTCACCGGGGAGCTGTTTTTT. Residues: CATSRELAGGVTGELFF.

The J gene is TRBJ2-7, the V gene TRBV6-5; D is perhaps TRBD1 or TRBD2 (5 bases each). V lost 4 bases and J lost 3, with 10 bases in between. In germline, CDR1 is MNHEY, CDR2 SVGAGI. This CDR3 has 13 residues. In DNA form, the CDR3 reads TGTGCCAGCAGTTCCGGGACCCACTACGAGCAGTACTTC. Residues: CASSSGTHYEQYF.

In DNA form, the CDR3 reads TGTGCCAGCAGTCAGGCTAGCGCCCGGGGTACGCAGTATTTT. Protein: CASSQASARGTQYF. The V gene is TRBV6-6, the J gene TRBJ2-3; tentative D call: TRBD2 (6 bases). Germline CDR1 MNHNY, CDR2 SVGAGI (reference sequence). This CDR3 has 14 residues. V lost 5 bases and J 8 bases, leaving 17 bases between the germline ends.

The chain combines TRBV7-3 with TRBJ2-1; D might be TRBD2 (6 bases). V was clipped by 3 bases and J by 1 base, with 10 bases between them. Germline V lookup: CDR1 SGHTA, CDR2 FQGTGA. CDR3 size: 15 residues. The CDR3 loop reads CASSLIRESYNEQFF. Written as DNA, the CDR3 is TGTGCCAGCAGCTTGATACGGGAGTCCTACAATGAGCAGTTCTTC.

This clone was counted between two and nine times. The J gene is TRBJ2-1, the V gene TRBV18; no clear D gene. Between the trimmed V and J ends, which lost 1 base and 7 bases, there was a span of 5 bases. CDR3 size: 12 residues. Germline values: CDR1 KGHSH, CDR2 LQKENI. The CDR3 region is CASSPQQNEQFF. CDR3 nucleotides: TGTGCCAGCTCACCACAACAGAATGAGCAGTTCTTC.

This clone appeared once. The chain recombines TRBV5-1 with TRBJ2-2; no clear D gene. Germline V gene sequence: CDR1 SGHRS, CDR2 YFSETQ. The CDR3 is 16 residues long. The ends were cut back, 0 bases at V and 0 bases at J, with 9 bases in the middle. This CDR3 is CASSLGGNANTGELFF. CDR3 DNA: TGCGCCAGCAGCTTGGGAGGTAACGCGAACACCGGGGAGCTGTTTTTT.